This T cell receptor beta chain originates from a study of blood T cell repertoires in COVID-19. Overall study context: Material from acute and convalescent COVID-19 was sourced from the United States, Italy and Spain. T cells, B-cell-depleted T cells, or PBMCs provided the cDNA or gDNA that served as material.

Per the study methods: Counts of nucleated cells, estimated from reference gene primer amplification, were obtained. Sequencing was performed with immunoSEQ multiplex PCR; in TCRdb, only in-frame clones are kept and a portion is missing. The V and J calls and the clone size are those of that table, but D and trimming were determined from the DNA. The sample lists over 90,000 clones; more than 70% were seen once. The V gene's germline CDR1 is SGHVS and CDR2 FNYEAQ. Trimming cost V 5 bases and J 0 bases; bases outside gene matches: 4. The CDR3 totals 16 residues. This receptor was taken from a woman in her sixties or seventies with acute or convalescent COVID-19. Sequenced input: peripheral blood. The rearrangement joins TRBV7-6 to TRBJ2-1; TRBD2 aligns across 10 bases. CDR3: CASSHIAGGSYNEQFF. The CDR3 region has the DNA TGTGCCAGCAGCCATATAGCGGGGGGCTCCTACAATGAGCAGTTCTTC.